This T cell receptor (beta chain) originates from a study of T cell responses to AZD1222 COVID-19 vaccine. Study in general: It was second doses at about 4 or about 12 weeks that were pooled.

Generated by immunoSEQ multiplex PCR, the TCRdb table keeps only in-frame clones and is missing some. The sample lists 100,000 to 130,000 clones; 80% to 90% were seen once. This clone appeared once. Its antigen is not identified. Germline CDR1 and CDR2: KGHSH and LQKENI. Between the trimmed V and J ends, which lost 5 bases and 0 bases, there was a span of 11 bases. The CDR3 is 14 amino acids. The study, taken as a whole, reports: The donor group comprised mostly white British people and more females; the analysis possibly underestimated clonal diversity.

Sequenced here: peripheral blood, sampled on day 0 of AZD1222 vaccination. The origin of this receptor is an adult in good health. The genes are TRBV18 and TRBJ2-7, with a weak D call TRBD1 (5 bases). CDR3: CASSGAASSYEQYF. The CDR3 coding sequence is TGTGCCAGCTCAGGGGCGGCAAGCTCCTACGAGCAGTACTTC.